Listed below are T cell receptor beta chains from one sample, sequenced in a study of cytomegalovirus exposure and HLA in healthy donors. The data were produced by immunoSEQ multiplex PCR, yet TCRdb's version contains in-frame clones alone and is incomplete. The repertoire includes roughly 120,000 clones, approximately 61% of them detected once, and less than 2% sits in the top ten. The sequenced material came from PBMCs. Source of these receptors: a young man in good health and CMV-seropositive. The CDR3 runs from the conserved cysteine through the conserved F or W. Each record gives: D gene, V gene, clone size, J gene, CDR3 DNA, CDR3 protein. D genes are given only for firm matches. Some rows have no size entry. The others give once, few or many, or a class for an expanded clone.

NA	TRBV4-2	NA	TRBJ1-5	TGTGCCAGCAGCCAAGATATAACAGAATATAGCAATCAGCCCCAGCATTTT	CASSQDITEYSNQPQHF
TRBD2	TRBV5-1	NA	TRBJ2-5	TGCGCCAGCAGCTTACGGGGGACTAGCGGGAGAGAGACCCAGTACTTC	CASSLRGTSGRETQYF
NA	TRBV7-9	NA	TRBJ1-1	TGTGCCAGCAGCCCTCAGATGAACACTGAAGCTTTCTTT	CASSPQMNTEAFF
TRBD1	TRBV28	once	TRBJ1-2	TGTGCCAGCAGTTGGAGGGGACAGGCCCAATATGGCTACACCTTC	CASSWRGQAQYGYTF
TRBD1	TRBV7-9	few	TRBJ1-4	TGTGCCAGCAGCTCCGGGACAGGGGTAGAAAAACTGTTTTTT	CASSSGTGVEKLFF
NA	TRBV5-1	NA	TRBJ2-2	TGCGCCAGCAGCTTGGCCTCGGCCGGGGAGCTGTTTTTT	CASSLASAGELFF
NA	TRBV4-1	NA	TRBJ2-1	TGCGCCAGCAGCCGGGGAGTCTACAATGAGCAGTTCTTC	CASSRGVYNEQFF
TRBD1	TRBV28	once	TRBJ2-3	TGTGCCAGCAGTTTATGGGGACAGGGACAGGGAAGCACAGATACGCAGTATTTT	CASSLWGQGQGSTDTQYF
TRBD1	TRBV18	NA	TRBJ2-7	TGTGCCAGCTCACCACGGACAGGGGCCTACGAGCAGTACTTC	CASSPRTGAYEQYF
NA	TRBV27	NA	TRBJ2-7	TGTGCCAGCAGTAGGGAATCGACGGGAGTCTACGAGCAGTACTTC	CASSRESTGVYEQYF
TRBD2	TRBV4-3	NA	TRBJ2-7	TGCGCCAGCAGCCCAGAACTAGCGGGAGAATGGTACGAGCAGTACTTC	CASSPELAGEWYEQYF
TRBD1	TRBV28	NA	TRBJ2-1	TGTGCCAGCAGCCCCGGGACAGGGTACGTCAATGAGCAGTTCTTC	CASSPGTGYVNEQFF
TRBD1	TRBV5-1	once	TRBJ2-7	TGCGCCAGCAGCTTGACGACAGGGGGAAACTACGAGCAGTACTTC	CASSLTTGGNYEQYF
TRBD1	TRBV7-2	NA	TRBJ1-1	TGTGCCAGCAGTCGACAGGGTCCCACTGAAGCTTTCTTT	CASSRQGPTEAFF
TRBD1	TRBV2	NA	TRBJ1-4	TGTGCCAGCAACAGACAGGGGGATAATGAAAAACTGTTTTTT	CASNRQGDNEKLFF
TRBD2	TRBV27	NA	TRBJ2-1	TGTGCCAGCAGTTTGTATAGGACTAGCGGGACCGACTACAATGAGCAGTTCTTC	CASSLYRTSGTDYNEQFF
TRBD1	TRBV11-2	NA	TRBJ2-7	TGTGCCAGCAGCCCTTACGGGACAGCTACTTACGAGCAGTACTTC	CASSPYGTATYEQYF
NA	TRBV7-9	few	TRBJ2-2	TGTGCCAGCAGCTTCACAGCTAGCATCCTCACCGGGGAGCTGTTTTTT	CASSFTASILTGELFF
TRBD2	TRBV28	NA	TRBJ2-7	TGTGCCAGCAGTTTCCCCCCTCGGACTAGCGGGCTTAAGACCTACGAGCAGTACTTC	CASSFPPRTSGLKTYEQYF
TRBD2	TRBV27	NA	TRBJ2-3	TGTGCCAGCAGTTCGGGTCGAGGTGAATCTAGCGGGAGACCAGATACGCAGTATTTT	CASSSGRGESSGRPDTQYF
NA	TRBV4-3	NA	TRBJ2-7	TGCGCCAGCAGCCAAGATCAGGGGGGCTACGAGCAGTACTTC	CASSQDQGGYEQYF
TRBD2	TRBV5-1	NA	TRBJ2-2	TGCGCCAGCAGCTACATAGCGGGATCCGGGGAGCTGTTTTTT	CASSYIAGSGELFF
NA	TRBV28	NA	TRBJ2-7	TGTGCCAGCAGCCGGCGACTCGAGCAGTACTTC	CASSRRLEQYF
NA	TRBV5-1	NA	TRBJ2-7	TGCGCCAGCAGCCGTGGACAGGGAGGGTACGAGCAGTACTTC	CASSRGQGGYEQYF
NA	TRBV5-1	NA	TRBJ2-7	TGCGCCAGCAGCTTGGAGTCAGTCTCTTACGAGCAGTACTTC	CASSLESVSYEQYF
TRBD1	TRBV7-9	NA	TRBJ2-5	TGTGCCAGCAGTAGAGCGACAGGGTCAGAGACCCAGTACTTC	CASSRATGSETQYF
TRBD1	TRBV18	NA	TRBJ1-4	TGTGCCAGCTCGCCTCCGGGACAGGGCACTGAAAAACTGTTTTTT	CASSPPGQGTEKLFF
TRBD1	TRBV10-1	NA	TRBJ2-5	TGCGCCAGCAGTCCGGACAGGGGTCTCCCCGAGGACCAAGAGACCCAGTACTTC	CASSPDRGLPEDQETQYF
NA	TRBV4-3	few	TRBJ2-1	TGCGCCAGCAGCCAAGACGGGTCCCGGTACAATGAGCAGTTCTTC	CASSQDGSRYNEQFF
NA	TRBV19	NA	TRBJ1-4	TGTGCCAGTCGGGTCGTTATAGCGGCTAATGAAAAACTGTTTTTT	CASRVVIAANEKLFF
TRBD2	TRBV6-5	NA	TRBJ2-7	TGTGCCAGCAGCCTAGCGGGAGTCTCCTACGAGCAGTACTTC	CASSLAGVSYEQYF
TRBD1	TRBV5-4	NA	TRBJ2-1	TGTGCCAGCAGCTTTCCGGGACAGCTTTACAATGAGCAGTTCTTC	CASSFPGQLYNEQFF
NA	TRBV2	NA	TRBJ2-7	TGTGCCAGCAGCGAGTTCTCCGGCGAGCAGTACTTC	CASSEFSGEQYF
TRBD1	TRBV27	NA	TRBJ1-4	TGTGCCAGCAGTTTCGCCGGGACAGGGGCATACGAAAAACTGTTTTTT	CASSFAGTGAYEKLFF
TRBD1	TRBV6-5	NA	TRBJ1-2	TGTGCCAGCAGTTACTCTCGGACAGGGAGGTATGGCTACACCTTC	CASSYSRTGRYGYTF
TRBD2	TRBV10-3	NA	TRBJ2-7	TGTGCCATCAGTGAGTCCCGGACTAGGTTCTACGAGCAGTACTTC	CAISESRTRFYEQYF
NA	TRBV18	NA	TRBJ1-2	TGTGCCAGCTCACCACCAGGGGTCTACTATGGCTACACCTTC	CASSPPGVYYGYTF
TRBD1	TRBV9	NA	TRBJ1-1	TGTGCCAGCAGCGTGCGGGGACAGGGAATGAACACTGAAGCTTTCTTT	CASSVRGQGMNTEAFF
NA	TRBV29-1	NA	TRBJ2-1	TGCAGCGTTGAAGCCCCAAGCGGAGGCTCCTACAATGAGCAGTTCTTC	CSVEAPSGGSYNEQFF
NA	TRBV28	NA	TRBJ2-7	TGTGCCAGCAGGAGCTCCTACGAGCAGTACTTC	CASRSSYEQYF
NA	TRBV27	NA	TRBJ2-7	TGTGCCAGCAGTTTACAGACCCGGGGTCGGCAGTACTTC	CASSLQTRGRQYF
NA	TRBV6-5	NA	TRBJ1-1	TGTGCCAGCAGTTACCCGGGGGGCGGAACTGAAGCTTTCTTT	CASSYPGGGTEAFF
TRBD2	TRBV11-2	NA	TRBJ2-2	TGTGCCAGCAGCTTAGGCGGGAGGAACACCGGGGAGCTGTTTTTT	CASSLGGRNTGELFF